This T cell receptor (beta chain) comes out of a study of cytomegalovirus exposure and HLA in healthy donors. Study results and caveats: Excluded: some indistinguishable V segments such as TRBV6-2 and TRBV6-3.

Germline values: CDR1 MGHRA, CDR2 YSYEKL. This CDR3 comprises 11 residues. V was cut by 5 bases and J by 7 bases, with 8 bases left in between. Primers for the PCR totalled 60 Vbeta and 13 Jbeta. Generated by immunoSEQ multiplex PCR, the TCRdb table keeps only in-frame clones and is missing some. The sample contains 80,000 to 95,000 clones, more than 60% of which appear only once. Turning to this clone: Its antigen remains unknown.

The sequenced sample consisted of PBMCs. The V call is TRBV4-1, the J call TRBJ1-1, with D possibly matching TRBD1 (5 bases). This clonotype was sampled from a man aged 18 to 29 in good health and CMV-seropositive. In DNA form, the CDR3 reads TGCGCCAGCAGCTCCGACAGTGAAGCTTTCTTT. Translating it yields CASSSDSEAFF.